These T cell receptor beta chains were read from a single sample in a study of CD8 T cells in ankylosing spondylitis. TCRdb recomputed calls from the 5' RACE reads with MiXCR, one row per CDR3 protein. Of approximately 250,000 distinct CDR3 sequences listed, 10% are singletons. Sequencing used blood, either unsorted or a sorted T cell fraction (not recorded which). Receptor source: a male donor with ankylosing spondylitis or in good health (not recorded which). The CDR3 runs from the conserved cysteine through the conserved F or W. The order of the fields is V gene, D gene, J gene, clone size, CDR3 protein, CDR3 DNA. D genes are given only for firm matches. Clone size is given for some rows only: seen once, a few or many times, or a class if the clone is expanded.

>TRBV7-2|TRBD1|TRBJ1-2|.
CASSPGQGEVYYGYTF
TGTGCCAGCAGCCCCGGACAGGGAGAGGTTTACTATGGCTACACCTTC
>TRBV6-1|.|TRBJ1-2|many
CASSQNPGANYGYTF
TGTGCCAGCAGTCAAAACCCGGGAGCAAACTATGGCTACACCTTC
>TRBV2|TRBD2|TRBJ2-1|many
CASKPPGGSYNEQFF
TGTGCCAGCAAGCCCCCGGGGGGCTCCTACAATGAGCAGTTCTTC
>TRBV5-5|.|TRBJ2-2|.
CASSSLANGELFF
TGTGCCAGCAGCTCCTTAGCAAACGGGGAGCTGTTTTTT
>TRBV7-9|.|TRBJ1-3|few
CASSLADADSGNTIYF
TGTGCCAGCAGCTTAGCCGACGCCGACTCTGGAAACACCATATATTTT
>TRBV11-2|.|TRBJ1-2|many
CASSSIFSGFNYGYTF
TGTGCCAGCAGCTCTATTTTTTCAGGGTTTAACTATGGCTACACCTTC
>TRBV20-1|TRBD2|TRBJ2-3|.
CSARDLRSGSLFSTDTQYF
TGCAGTGCTAGAGATCTAAGAAGCGGGAGCCTTTTTAGCACAGATACGCAGTATTTT
>TRBV3-1|.|TRBJ2-2|.
CASSQENTWELFF
TGTGCCAGCAGCCAAGAAAACACCTGGGAGCTGTTTTTT
>TRBV12-3/TRBV12-4|.|TRBJ1-5|many
CASSFGNPGGNQPQHF
TGTGCCAGCAGTTTTGGGAACCCCGGGGGCAATCAGCCCCAGCATTTT
>TRBV5-8|.|TRBJ1-1|many
CASSLLGGTEAFF
TGTGCCAGCAGCTTGTTAGGGGGCACTGAAGCTTTCTTT
>TRBV7-8|.|TRBJ1-1|many
CASSLKSANTEAFF
TGTGCCAGCAGCTTAAAATCGGCGAACACTGAAGCTTTCTTT
>TRBV14|.|TRBJ2-7|few
CASSQGARGSYEQYF
TGTGCCAGCAGCCAAGGGGCAAGAGGCTCCTACGAGCAGTACTTC
>TRBV20-1|.|TRBJ1-3|.
CSARDSRQGGSMGNTIYF
TGCAGTGCTAGAGATTCTCGGCAGGGAGGTTCGATGGGAAACACCATATATTTT
>TRBV5-6|.|TRBJ2-1|.
CASSLWGGHYNEQFF
TGTGCCAGCAGCTTGTGGGGCGGTCACTACAATGAGCAGTTCTTC
>TRBV5-4|.|TRBJ2-7|.
CTSSLLAGDYEQYF
TGTACCAGCAGCTTGTTAGCAGGGGACTACGAGCAGTACTTC
>TRBV3-1|.|TRBJ2-7|many
CASSQGGRAAYEQYF
TGTGCCAGCAGCCAAGGTGGAAGGGCCGCCTACGAGCAGTACTTC
>TRBV10-3|.|TRBJ2-3|many
CATSGGGEGTDTQYF
TGTGCCACCTCCGGGGGCGGGGAAGGGACAGATACGCAGTATTTT
>TRBV7-2|.|TRBJ2-5|many
CASSPAWAHGGQETQYF
TGTGCCAGCAGCCCGGCCTGGGCCCACGGGGGACAAGAGACCCAGTACTTC
>TRBV19|TRBD2|TRBJ2-3|few
CASSIWGGADTQYF
TGTGCCAGTAGTATTTGGGGGGGAGCAGATACGCAGTATTTT
>TRBV7-9|.|TRBJ1-4|many
CASSLARDSGKLFF
TGTGCCAGCAGCTTAGCAAGAGACTCCGGAAAACTGTTTTTT
>TRBV28|.|TRBJ2-7|many
CASRWSGTYEQYF
TGTGCCAGCAGATGGTCGGGTACCTACGAGCAGTACTTC
>TRBV20-1|TRBD1|TRBJ1-5|many
CSAVHRGWNQPQHF
TGCAGTGCTGTACACAGGGGGTGGAATCAGCCCCAGCATTTT
>TRBV30|.|TRBJ2-6|.
CAWNGFSGANVLTF
TGTGCCTGGAATGGCTTCTCTGGGGCCAACGTCCTGACTTTC
>TRBV5-1|.|TRBJ1-1|many
CASSFDGDTEAFF
TGCGCCAGCAGCTTTGACGGGGACACTGAAGCTTTCTTT
>TRBV3-1|TRBD1|TRBJ2-1|many
CASSPRTGALNEQFF
TGTGCCAGCAGTCCCCGGACAGGGGCTCTGAATGAGCAGTTCTTC
>TRBV29-1|TRBD1|TRBJ1-4|.
CSARQGGLATNEKLFF
TGCAGCGCCCGACAGGGGGGACTTGCAACTAATGAAAAACTGTTTTTT
>TRBV12-3/TRBV12-4|.|TRBJ2-1|many
CASSLGGYNEQFF
TGTGCCAGCAGTTTAGGAGGATACAATGAGCAGTTCTTC
>TRBV12-3/TRBV12-4|TRBD2|TRBJ2-1|many
CASSVTNGGARNEQFF
TGTGCCAGCAGTGTGACTAACGGGGGGGCCAGAAATGAGCAGTTCTTC
>TRBV5-1|TRBD1|TRBJ2-5|.
CASSLGGQAETQYF
TGCGCCAGCAGCTTGGGAGGACAGGCCGAGACCCAGTACTTC
>TRBV7-9|TRBD1|TRBJ2-7|few
CASSPGQGLVPEQYF
TGTGCCAGCAGCCCAGGACAGGGCCTGGTTCCCGAGCAGTACTTC
>TRBV27|.|TRBJ1-2|many
CASSFQGDGGFGPLYGYTF
TGTGCCAGCAGTTTTCAGGGAGACGGAGGTTTTGGGCCTTTATATGGCTACACCTTC
>TRBV10-3|TRBD1|TRBJ2-5|many
CAISKGQGIETQYF
TGTGCCATCAGTAAAGGACAGGGAATAGAGACCCAGTACTTC
>TRBV4-1|.|TRBJ2-1|.
CASSDGPGEQFF
TGCGCCAGCAGCGACGGACCTGGTGAGCAGTTCTTC